The source of this T cell receptor beta chain is a study of shared clonotypes between healthy human individuals. Study-wide background: The people who gave samples were a couple of women and three men aged 18 to 49.

From germline, CDR1 is LNHDA and CDR2 SQIVND (reference sequence). The CDR3 covers 14 residues. Trimming removed 6 bases from V and 4 bases from J; junction bases left unmatched: 5. Over several immunoSEQ plates, each subset's genomic DNA was distributed in even portions. Some clones are missing from TCRdb's copy, which holds only in-frame ones; the method was immunoSEQ multiplex PCR. The table shows millions of clones, with roughly nine tenths occurring only once. This clone occurred once. The sequenced sample was naive CD4+ T cells sorted from blood. Subset denoted: CD45RA+ positively selected. The sequence came from a man in his late teens or twenties in good health. The chain joins TRBV19 to TRBJ2-1; TRBD2 agrees at 8 bases. The CDR3 loop reads CASSPTGGYNEQFF. CDR3 DNA: TGTGCCAGTAGCCCCACGGGGGGGTACAATGAGCAGTTCTTC.